This T cell receptor beta chain was documented in a study of CD8 T cells in ankylosing spondylitis. Broader study findings: Significant enrichment of disease-linked clones was reported in matched ankylosing spondylitis synovial fluid. Earlier reports found some motif variants in synovial fluid and blood in reactive arthritis. Ankylosing spondylitis blood appeared to carry a characteristic TCR beta motif of roughly 8 highly homologous variants.

Using quantitative 5'-RACE with molecular barcodes, the authors made TCR beta libraries. Each CDR3 protein gets one entry after TCRdb re-called the 5' RACE reads with MiXCR. Among some 350,000 distinct CDR3 sequences listed, approximately 14% were seen once. Note on this clonotype: Its specificity is not known.

Trimming pared 7 bases from V and 4 bases from J, leaving 17 bases between. CDR3 length equals 15 residues. J is TRBJ2-1 and V is TRBV12-3 or TRBV12-4, with D hard to call. Specimen: blood, either unsorted or a sorted T cell fraction (not recorded which). The receptor's source is a male donor with ankylosing spondylitis or in good health (not recorded which). The CDR3 loop is CASTLGLTQYNEQFF. CDR3 coding DNA: TGTGCCAGCACCCTCGGGCTTACCCAGTACAATGAGCAGTTCTTC.